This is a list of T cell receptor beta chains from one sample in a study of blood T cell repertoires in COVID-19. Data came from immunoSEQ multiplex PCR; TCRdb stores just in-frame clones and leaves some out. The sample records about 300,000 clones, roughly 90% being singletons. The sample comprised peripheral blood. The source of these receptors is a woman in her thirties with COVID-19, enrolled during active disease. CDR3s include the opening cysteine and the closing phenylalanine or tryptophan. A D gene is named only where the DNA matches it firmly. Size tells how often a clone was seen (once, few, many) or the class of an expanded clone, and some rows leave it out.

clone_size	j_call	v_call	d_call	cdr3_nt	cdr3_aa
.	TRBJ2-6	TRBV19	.	TGTGCCAGTACCTTTGCTGGGGCCAACGTCCTGACTTTC	CASTFAGANVLTF
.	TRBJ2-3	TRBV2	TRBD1	TGTGCCAGCAGAGACCTCCGGGACAGGGCCACAGATACGCAGTATTTT	CASRDLRDRATDTQYF
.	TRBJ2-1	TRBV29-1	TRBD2	TGCAGCGTATTGACTAGCGGGGGGGCCAATGAGCAGTTCTTC	CSVLTSGGANEQFF
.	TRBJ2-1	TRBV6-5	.	TGTGCCACCTTAATCTTCGGTGAGCAGTTCTTC	CATLIFGEQFF
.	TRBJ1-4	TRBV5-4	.	TGTGCCAGCAGCCGAGACAGCCTCACAACTAATGAAAAACTGTTTTTT	CASSRDSLTTNEKLFF
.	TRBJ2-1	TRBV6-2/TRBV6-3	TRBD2	TGTGCCAGCAGCCTGGGGGGACTAGCGGGTCGGGAGTTCTTC	CASSLGGLAGREFF
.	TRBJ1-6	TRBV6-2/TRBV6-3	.	TGTGCCAGCAGTGGAACCTTGACAGGCGAATATAATTCACCCCTCCACTTT	CASSGTLTGEYNSPLHF
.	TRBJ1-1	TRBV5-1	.	TGCGCCAGCACCAGCGGGGGTTGGAACACTGAAGCTTTCTTT	CASTSGGWNTEAFF
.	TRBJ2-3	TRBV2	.	TGTGCCAGCACCAGGGGCCCAGATACGCAGTATTTT	CASTRGPDTQYF
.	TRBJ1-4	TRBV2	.	TGTGCCAGCAGTGGTCCCCCGGGACACCTGTTTTTT	CASSGPPGHLFF
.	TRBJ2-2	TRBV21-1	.	TGTGCCAGTGAGCGGAGGGGGGAGCTGTTTTTT	CASERRGELFF
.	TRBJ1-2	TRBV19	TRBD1	TGTGCCAGTAGACCGGGACAGGGGGCTTATGGCTACACCTTC	CASRPGQGAYGYTF
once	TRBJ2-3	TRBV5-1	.	TGCGCCAGCAGCTTGGCTGCGGGGAAGGGAGATACGCAGTATTTT	CASSLAAGKGDTQYF
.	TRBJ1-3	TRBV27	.	TGTGCCAGCAGTTTATCGGGGAGAGCTGGAAACACCATATATTTT	CASSLSGRAGNTIYF
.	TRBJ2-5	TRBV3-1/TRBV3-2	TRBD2	TGTGCCAGCAGTCGTCTAGCGGGGGGTGAGACCCAGTACTTC	CASSRLAGGETQYF
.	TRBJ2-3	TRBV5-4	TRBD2	TGTGCCAGCAGGGATACTAGCGGGGGAGCAGATACGCAGTATTTT	CASRDTSGGADTQYF
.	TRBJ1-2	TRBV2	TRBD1	TGTGCCAGCAGTGGGACAGGGCCGAAGGAGGGCTACACCTTC	CASSGTGPKEGYTF
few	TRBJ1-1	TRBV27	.	TGTGCCAGCAGCCCAAATGCAGGATGGACTGAAGCTTTCTTT	CASSPNAGWTEAFF
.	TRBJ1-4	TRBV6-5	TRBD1	TGTGCCAGCATGGACAGGGGGAGTTCTGAAAAACTGTTTTTT	CASMDRGSSEKLFF
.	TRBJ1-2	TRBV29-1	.	TGCAGCGTTCCCGGTATACCTGGCTACACCTTC	CSVPGIPGYTF
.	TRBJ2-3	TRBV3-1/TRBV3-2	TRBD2	TGTGCCAGCAGCCCCGGGACTAGCGGGTTTGTCACAGATACGCAGTATTTT	CASSPGTSGFVTDTQYF
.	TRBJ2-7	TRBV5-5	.	TGTGCCAGCAGCTTGGTGGGCCCCTACGAGCAGTACTTC	CASSLVGPYEQYF
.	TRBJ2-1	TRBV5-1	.	TGCGCCAGCAGCCCAGGCAGGGCCTTACCCAATGAGCAGTTCTTC	CASSPGRALPNEQFF
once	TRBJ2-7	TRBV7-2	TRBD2	TGTGCCAGCAGCTTCTCGAGCGGGGGGGTTAACGAGCAGTACTTC	CASSFSSGGVNEQYF
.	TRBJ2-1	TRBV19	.	TGTGCCAGTAGTGCCGTTACCCGCGGGCGGTACAATGAGCAGTTCTTC	CASSAVTRGRYNEQFF
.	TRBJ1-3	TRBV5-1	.	TGCGCCAGCAGCTTGTACACCTCTGGAAACACCATATATTTT	CASSLYTSGNTIYF
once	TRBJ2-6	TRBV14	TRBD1	TGTGCCAGCAGCCCCTTAACAGGGGACCCCTCTGGGGCCAACGTCCTGACTTTC	CASSPLTGDPSGANVLTF
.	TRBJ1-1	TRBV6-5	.	TGTGCCAGCACGGACAGTCCCATGAACACTGAAGCTTTCTTT	CASTDSPMNTEAFF
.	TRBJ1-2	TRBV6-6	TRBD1	TGTGCCAGCATCTCCAGGACAGGGGGATACTACACCTTC	CASISRTGGYYTF
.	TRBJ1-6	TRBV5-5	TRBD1	TGTGCCAGCAACAGGGGGAGTCGGAATTCACCCCTCCACTTT	CASNRGSRNSPLHF
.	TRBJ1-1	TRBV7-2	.	TGTGCCAGCAGCTTAGGGAGAGAGGCTGAAGCTTTCTTT	CASSLGREAEAFF
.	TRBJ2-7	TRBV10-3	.	TGTGCCATTGAAGGAGCCGACCTATCCGAGCAGTACTTC	CAIEGADLSEQYF
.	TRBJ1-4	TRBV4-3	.	TGCGCCAGCAGCCAAGACAGGGCTCCTAATGAAAAACTGTTTTTT	CASSQDRAPNEKLFF
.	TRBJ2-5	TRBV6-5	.	TGTGCCAGCAGCCGGTGGACTAAGGGAGAGACCCAGTACTTC	CASSRWTKGETQYF
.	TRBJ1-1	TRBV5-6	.	TGTGCCAGCAATATCACGGTCACTGAAGCTTTCTTT	CASNITVTEAFF
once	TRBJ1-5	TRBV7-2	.	TGTGCCAGCAGCTTACCTTCGGATCAGCCCCAGCATTTT	CASSLPSDQPQHF
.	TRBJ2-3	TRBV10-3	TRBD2	TGTGCCACTTTAGCGGGAGAAACAGATACGCAGTATTTT	CATLAGETDTQYF
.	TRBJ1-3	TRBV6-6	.	TGTGCCAGCAGTTACTCAGGGGGCTCTGGAAACACCATATATTTT	CASSYSGGSGNTIYF
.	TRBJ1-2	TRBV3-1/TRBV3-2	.	TGTGCCAGCAGCCAAGAAAGGGCAGGGAAGGGCTATGGCTACACCTTC	CASSQERAGKGYGYTF
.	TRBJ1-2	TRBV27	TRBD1	TGTGCCAGCAGTTTATCCGCAGGGGGCTCTGGTGGCTACACCTTC	CASSLSAGGSGGYTF
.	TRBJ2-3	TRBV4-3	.	TGCGCCAGCAGCCAGGGGACTCTCACAGATACGCAGTATTTT	CASSQGTLTDTQYF
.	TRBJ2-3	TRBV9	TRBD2	TGTGCCAGCAGCGTGCGGGGGGGCACAGATACGCAGTATTTT	CASSVRGGTDTQYF
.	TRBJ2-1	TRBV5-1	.	TGCGCCAGCAGCTCCGGTTTCACAGGGACCTACAATGAGCAGTTCTTC	CASSSGFTGTYNEQFF
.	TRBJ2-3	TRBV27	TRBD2	TGTGCCAGCAGTTTACTACTTGCGGGGGGGCCAAATACGCAGTATTTT	CASSLLLAGGPNTQYF
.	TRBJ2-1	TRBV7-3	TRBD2	TGTGCCAGCAGCCCATGGGGGGGACTAGCGGGTTTAGTATACAATGAGCAGTTCTTC	CASSPWGGLAGLVYNEQFF